This passage covers 23 T cell receptor beta chains from one sample sequenced in a study of Ad26.COV2.S vaccination and SARS-CoV-2 variants. Treatment meaning: around 19 received Ad26.COV2.S at low or high dose, single or two shots; roughly five received placebo; per-sample allocation not given. After the first vaccine or placebo injection, samples were drawn on day 63. Only in-frame clones appear in the TCRdb table, and some are missing; sequencing was by immunoSEQ multiplex PCR. The data contain 300,000 to 500,000 clones, roughly nine tenths of them singletons. The sequencing here drew on peripheral blood, taken in a trial of Ad26.COV2.S vaccine versus placebo. The receptors shown here come from a person between 18 and 65 years old who received the Ad26.COV2.S COVID-19 vaccine or a placebo.

This chain links TRBV3-1 (or the pseudogene TRBV3-2) with TRBJ1-4; D ambiguous. The CDR3 has 15 residues. Germline CDR1 LGHDT, CDR2 YNNKEL (reference sequence). V lost 2 bases and J lost 4, with 11 bases in between. The CDR3 coding sequence is TGTGCCAGCAGCCAAACCGGACGCCTTAATGAAAAACTGTTTTTT. It codes for CASSQTGRLNEKLFF.

The CDR3 protein is CASSYPERGLGYTF. As DNA, the CDR3 is TGTGCCAGCAGTTACCCGGAACGGGGCCTTGGCTACACCTTC. The chain employs TRBV6-6 and TRBJ1-2, with D possibly TRBD1 on 5 matching bases. CDR1 and CDR2 from the germline V gene are MNHNY and SVGAGI (reference sequence). The V gene lost 2 bases and the J gene lost 7 bases, with 14 bases spanning the gap. The CDR3 has 14 amino acids.

CDR3 nucleotide sequence: TGTGCCAGCAGCCGAAGTAATTCACCCCTCCACTTT. Translation gives CASSRSNSPLHF. The chain recombines TRBV6-5 with TRBJ1-6; D uncertain. The V end was cut by 6 bases, the J end by 6 bases, with 6 bases between. The CDR3 has 12 residues. CDR1 and CDR2 from the germline V gene are MNHEY and SVGAGI.

The chain combines TRBV5-3 with TRBJ2-7, with D tentatively TRBD2 (5 bases). TRBV5-3 is an ORF for which the function is uncertain. With 3 bases removed from V and 0 bases from J, the gap between germline ends came to 16 bases. The CDR3 is 16 residues long. CDR3 DNA: TGTGCCAGAAGCTCGAGACTGGACTGTAGCTCCTACGAGCAGTACTTC. This encodes CARSSRLDCSSYEQYF.

This clone appeared once. The chain links TRBV2 to TRBJ2-6, with D perhaps matching TRBD1 or TRBD2 (5 bases each). This CDR3 has 17 residues. The germline V gene has CDR1 SNHLY and CDR2 FYNNEI. The V gene lost 8 bases and the J gene lost 4 bases, with 21 bases spanning the gap. The chain's CDR3 is CASQQQRGPRGANVLTF. CDR3 sequence (DNA): TGTGCCAGCCAGCAGCAGAGGGGACCGCGGGGGGCCAACGTCCTGACTTTC.

This clone was seen more than once but under ten times. As DNA, the CDR3 is TGTGCCAGCAGCCAAGGTCATCAATCTGGCAACTATGGCTACACCTTC. It yields the protein CASSQGHQSGNYGYTF. The J gene is TRBJ1-2, the V gene TRBV3-1 (or the pseudogene TRBV3-2), with unresolved D. This CDR3 is 16 amino acids long. Germline V gives CDR1 LGHDT, CDR2 YNNKEL (reference sequence). V lost 1 base and J 2 bases, leaving 14 bases between the germline ends.

CDR3: CASSLSLGLGADTQYF. DNA of the CDR3: TGTGCCAGCAGCTTAAGCTTGGGACTAGGCGCCGATACGCAGTATTTT. The V gene is TRBV7-8, the J gene TRBJ2-3; 8 bases fit TRBD2. There are 16 residues in the CDR3. Germline V CDR1 and CDR2: SGHVS, FQNEAQ. Trimming at V came to 2 bases and at J to 6 bases, leaving 10 bases not matched to a gene.

The rearrangement joins TRBV6-5 to TRBJ1-4; 11 positions match TRBD1. The CDR3 spans 14 residues. J was trimmed by 6 bases and V by 6 bases; bases with no gene match: 3. CDR1 is MNHEY, CDR2 SVGAGI, per germline. The CDR3 bases are TGTGCCAGCAGCCAGGGACAGGGGGATGAAAAACTGTTTTTT. Its protein product is CASSQGQGDEKLFF.

This chain connects TRBV5-1 to TRBJ1-1; no clear D. The CDR3 length is 16 residues. Trimming cost V 0 bases and J 4 bases, with 16 bases left between them. Germline V gene sequence: CDR1 SGHRS, CDR2 YFSETQ. The CDR3 nucleotides read TGCGCCAGCAGCTTGGCCTCGAACCCGCGGGGCACTGAAGCTTTCTTT. Encoded protein: CASSLASNPRGTEAFF.

The chain employs TRBV3-1 (or the pseudogene TRBV3-2) and TRBJ1-1; 7 bases are shared with TRBD1. The CDR3 covers 13 residues. J lost 12 bases, V lost 4 bases, and 11 bases had no gene match. From germline, CDR1 is LGHDT and CDR2 YNNKEL (reference sequence). CDR3 nucleotides: TGTGCCAGCAGCCTGACCCCCGGGACAGAGACTTTCTTT. Translated, it gives CASSLTPGTETFF.

This clone was counted between two and nine times. V is TRBV6-4 and J is TRBJ2-2, with TRBD2 matching over 9 bases. The V segment lost 6 bases and the J segment 7 bases; nucleotides outside the gene matches: 6. The germline CDR1 and CDR2 sequences are MRHNA and SNTAGT. There are 14 residues in the CDR3. The CDR3 protein is CASSERGDHGELFF. The CDR3 DNA is TGTGCCAGCAGCGAGCGGGGGGATCACGGGGAGCTGTTTTTT.

This chain's CDR3 is CASSLRTVSTDTQYF. The CDR3, as DNA: TGTGCCAGCAGCTTGAGGACAGTGAGCACAGATACGCAGTATTTT. The chain carries TRBV7-9 and TRBJ2-3; weak D call: TRBD1 (6 bases). Germline loops: CDR1 SEHNR, CDR2 FQNEAQ (reference sequence). V lost 3 bases and J lost 0, with 10 bases in between. The CDR3 spans 15 residues.

This clone was detected once. V gene TRBV6-5 combines with J gene TRBJ2-5; the match to TRBD1 covers 8 bases. J was trimmed by 2 bases and V by 3 bases; bases with no gene match: 5. The CDR3 loop spans 15 amino acids. CDR1 and CDR2 (germline): MNHEY, SVGAGI. This CDR3 is CASSYTGGRQETQYF. The CDR3 DNA reads as TGTGCCAGCAGTTATACAGGGGGTCGGCAAGAGACCCAGTACTTC.

This chain connects TRBV18 to TRBJ2-3; D unclear. Germline-derived CDR1 and CDR2 are KGHSH and LQKENI. The CDR3 has 11 residues. V was trimmed by 4 bases and J by 8 bases, leaving 7 bases between them. The CDR3 region has the DNA TGTGCCAGCTCACACCAAAGTACGCAGTATTTT. Its translation is CASSHQSTQYF.

The gene calls are TRBV21-1 and TRBJ2-3; the tabulated D call, TRBD2, remains unverified against the DNA. TRBV21-1 is assigned pseudogene status. The CDR3 totals 17 residues. CDR3 protein: CASSTRGRGRRTDTQYF. The CDR3 nucleotides read TGTGCCAGCAGCACACGTGGGCGAGGGAGACGCACAGATACGCAGTATTTT.

In this sample, this clone turned up once. The rearrangement links TRBV7-2 to TRBJ1-2; 7 nucleotides match TRBD1. Trimming cost V 1 base and J 6 bases; bases outside gene matches: 8. The CDR3 length is 15 residues. The germline gives CDR1 SGHTA, CDR2 FQGNSA. The CDR3 sequence: CASSLVYGDSNGYTF. In nucleotides, the CDR3 is TGTGCCAGCAGCTTAGTGTACGGGGACAGCAATGGCTACACCTTC.

The rearrangement joins TRBV6-5 to TRBJ2-2, with 10 bases matching TRBD2. V shed 6 bases and J 4 bases; nucleotides not matched to a gene: 5. Germline-derived CDR1 and CDR2 are MNHEY and SVGAGI. The CDR3 has 15 residues. CDR3 sequence: CASRRTSGRTGELFF. Written as DNA, the CDR3 is TGTGCCAGCAGAAGGACTAGCGGTCGCACCGGGGAGCTGTTTTTT.

This sequence joins TRBV6-2 or TRBV6-3 and TRBJ2-7, with D possibly TRBD2 on 5 matching bases. The CDR3 is made up of 16 amino acids. V lost 3 bases and J 2 bases, leaving 17 bases between the germline ends. CDR1 and CDR2 (germline): MNHEY, SVGEGT. The DNA of the CDR3 is TGTGCCAGCAGTTATTCTGTCGGGGTATCCCCCTACGAGCAGTACTTC. It specifies CASSYSVGVSPYEQYF.

This sequence joins TRBV6-4 and TRBJ1-2, with 12 bases that match TRBD1. The germline V gene has CDR1 MRHNA and CDR2 SNTAGT. This CDR3 is 13 amino acids long. Trimming took 6 bases from V and 8 from J; bases not matched to a gene: 4. The CDR3 reads CASRGQGARGYTF. In nucleotides, the CDR3 is TGTGCCAGCAGGGGACAGGGGGCGCGAGGCTACACCTTC.

The CDR3 spells CASRVSGGNGYTQYF. The CDR3 nucleotides are TGTGCCAGCAGGGTTAGCGGGGGAAACGGATATACGCAGTATTTT. The rearrangement links TRBV5-5 to TRBJ2-3, with 9 bases matching TRBD2. CDR3 size: 15 residues. Germline V lookup: CDR1 SGHKS, CDR2 YYEKEE (reference sequence). J was trimmed by 7 bases and V by 5 bases; bases with no gene match: 11.

V is TRBV6-2 or TRBV6-3 and J is TRBJ2-2; D is ambiguous. CDR1 is MNHEY and CDR2 is SVGEGT in the germline V gene. V was clipped by 2 bases and J by 6 bases, with 4 bases between them. This CDR3 comprises 12 residues. The CDR3 region is CASSYAAGELFF. As DNA, the CDR3 is TGTGCCAGCAGTTACGCCGCCGGGGAGCTGTTTTTT.

The chain uses TRBV4-1 and TRBJ1-5; TRBD1 might be the D (5 bases). Trimming took 0 bases from V and 7 from J, leaving 13 bases between them. In germline, CDR1 is MGHRA, CDR2 YSYEKL. The CDR3 extends over 15 amino acids. CDR3 sequence (DNA): TGCGCCAGCAGCCAAGATCCCGGGGCGAGGCAGCCCCAGCATTTT. It yields the protein CASSQDPGARQPQHF.

This rearrangement joins TRBV19 to TRBJ1-5; 10 nucleotides match TRBD1. The V gene end was trimmed by 7 bases and the J gene end by 5 bases; junction bases not matched to a gene: 5. The germline V gene encodes CDR1 LNHDA and CDR2 SQIVND (reference sequence). The CDR3 spans 14 residues. CDR3 sequence reads: CASNDDRGHQPQHF. CDR3 DNA: TGTGCCAGTAATGATGACAGGGGGCATCAGCCCCAGCATTTT.